Presented here are 16 T cell receptor beta chains from one specimen sequenced in a study of CD8+ T cells in alopecia areata. Stated treatment: oral pan-JAK inhibitor, 5-10 mg twice daily. Sequencing relied on a cDNA template that was reverse transcribed from extracted RNA. Only in-frame clones appear in the TCRdb table, and some are missing; sequencing was by immunoSEQ multiplex PCR. The table has 140,000 to 150,000 clones, about 56% seen once. This material consisted of CD8+ T cells sorted from blood, taken at week 4, from a patient treated with tofacitinib. These receptors all come from a human donor with alopecia areata.

The rearrangement joins TRBV6-5 to TRBJ2-1; 10 positions agree with TRBD1. Germline V gene lookup returns CDR1 MNHEY and CDR2 SVGAGI. This CDR3 spans 14 amino acids. Trimming at V came to 6 bases and at J to 8 bases, leaving 7 bases not matched to a gene. The CDR3, as DNA: TGTGCCAGCAGCCCGGACAGGGGGGTCGATGAGCAGTTCTTC. Protein: CASSPDRGVDEQFF.

The J gene is TRBJ2-6, the V gene TRBV25-1, with D hard to call. This CDR3 comprises 15 residues. Germline lookup yields CDR1 MGHDK and CDR2 SYGVNS. Trimming shortened V by 6 bases and J by 0 bases, and 9 bases separated the two germline ends. CDR3 nucleotide sequence: TGTGCCAGCAGGGCCGATAGCTCTGGGGCCAACGTCCTGACTTTC. Protein: CASRADSSGANVLTF.

This clone showed up just once. The chain employs TRBV6-1 and TRBJ2-5; D is ambiguous. The CDR3 is 15 amino acids. Germline V CDR1 and CDR2: MNHNS, SASEGT. The V end lost 5 bases, the J end lost 2 bases, and 15 bases lay between the germline ends. CDR3 protein: CASSPRPTSQETQYF. CDR3 DNA: TGTGCCAGCAGTCCTCGGCCAACCTCACAAGAGACCCAGTACTTC.

This clone was recorded a few times. The CDR3 DNA follows: TGTGCCAGCAGTTTATCGAAGGGGGCCCAGCCCCAGCATTTT. Translating it yields CASSLSKGAQPQHF. The V and J genes are TRBV27 and TRBJ1-5; 7 bases are shared with TRBD1. V shed 0 bases and J 7 bases; nucleotides not matched to a gene: 3. This CDR3 region has 14 residues. Germline loops: CDR1 MNHEY, CDR2 SMNVEV (reference sequence).

The chain has TRBV7-6 and TRBJ2-5; possibly TRBD1 for D (5 bases). From germline, CDR1 is SGHVS and CDR2 FNYEAQ. The V end lost 5 bases, the J end lost 0 bases, and 16 bases lay between the germline ends. The length of the CDR3 is 16 residues. The CDR3 DNA sequence: TGTGCCAGCAGCCCCCTCTTTGGGGCTTACCAAGAGACCCAGTACTTC. This encodes CASSPLFGAYQETQYF.

This sequence joins TRBV7-3 and TRBJ1-1; D call uncertain. Germline CDR1 SGHTA, CDR2 FQGTGA. The CDR3 covers 13 residues. Deletions cut 2 bases from V and 11 bases from J, with 15 bases between. The CDR3: CASSLEWEGNAFF. The CDR3 bases are TGTGCCAGCAGCTTAGAGTGGGAGGGTAACGCTTTCTTT.

This rearrangement joins TRBV5-4 to TRBJ1-1, with D unresolved. The CDR3 consists of 13 residues. The germline V gene has CDR1 SGHNT and CDR2 YYREEE (reference sequence). Trimming left V 4 bases short and J 5 bases short, with 12 bases between. The DNA for the CDR3 is TGTGCCAGCAGCATTGACCGGGGAACTGAAGCTTTCTTT. Translated: CASSIDRGTEAFF.

The V call is TRBV7-9, the J call TRBJ1-2; D gene unclear. CDR1 is SEHNR and CDR2 is FQNEAQ in the germline V gene (reference sequence). Trimming cost V 0 bases and J 8 bases, with 13 bases left between them. This CDR3 is 14 amino acids long. The DNA of the CDR3 is TGTGCCAGCAGCTTAGCCCGAGGGCTTGGAGGCTACACCTTC. Translated, it gives CASSLARGLGGYTF.

In its sample, this clone was seen many times. V is TRBV6-1 and J is TRBJ2-7, with D unresolved. CDR3 length equals 16 residues. V shed 3 bases and J shed 5 bases, with 20 bases lying between them. CDR1 and CDR2 from the germline V gene are MNHNS and SASEGT. In DNA, the CDR3 is TGTGCCAGCAGTGATCTGTCTACAGTCAATTGGCACGAGCAGTACTTC. It encodes CASSDLSTVNWHEQYF.

V and J are TRBV2 and TRBJ2-3, with a possible D match to TRBD1 (6 bases). V was pared by 4 bases and J by 0 bases, with 8 bases between. This CDR3 has 14 amino acids. Germline CDR1 is SNHLY and CDR2 is FYNNEI. The chain's CDR3 is CASSGTASTDTQYF. DNA of the CDR3: TGTGCCAGCAGTGGGACAGCTAGCACAGATACGCAGTATTTT.

As regards this clone: The same CDR3 arises from other DNA sequences in this sample as well. The genes are TRBV27 and TRBJ2-2, with no clear D. V dropped 5 bases and J dropped 3 bases, with 4 bases sitting between them. The germline CDR1 and CDR2 sequences are MNHEY and SMNVEV (reference sequence). This CDR3 is 12 amino acids long. In DNA, the CDR3 is TGTGCCAGCAGTCCCTACACCGGGGAGCTGTTTTTT. Its translation: CASSPYTGELFF.

V usage is TRBV19 and J usage is TRBJ2-2; D gene uncertain. Germline V gene data show CDR1 as LNHDA and CDR2 as SQIVND (reference sequence). V was shortened by 6 bases and J by 5 bases, with 7 bases between the two germline ends. The CDR3 extends over 12 amino acids. CDR3 protein: CASRSTTGELFF. The CDR3 nucleotides are TGTGCCAGTAGATCAACAACCGGGGAGCTGTTTTTT.

The rearrangement joins TRBV7-2 to TRBJ2-7; TRBD1 is a possible D gene (5 bases). Germline V gene data show CDR1 as SGHTA and CDR2 as FQGNSA. CDR3 size: 15 residues. The V gene lost 5 bases and the J gene lost 2 bases, with 16 bases spanning the gap. CDR3 in amino acids: CASSQERRQTYEQYF. The CDR3 DNA reads TGTGCCAGCAGCCAAGAAAGGAGACAGACCTACGAGCAGTACTTC.

This chain joins TRBV9 and TRBJ2-5; D might be TRBD1 (5 bases). The CDR3 has 15 residues. Germline lookup yields CDR1 SGDLS and CDR2 YYNGEE. Trimming pared 0 bases from V and 4 bases from J, leaving 13 bases between. The CDR3 loop is CASSVDGRARETQYF. The CDR3 DNA follows: TGTGCCAGCAGCGTAGATGGCAGGGCTCGAGAGACCCAGTACTTC.

In its sample, this clone was seen a few times. This chain links TRBV2 with TRBJ2-3, with D tentatively TRBD1 (6 bases). With 7 bases removed from V and 1 base from J, the gap between germline ends came to 6 bases. Germline V gene data show CDR1 as SNHLY and CDR2 as FYNNEI. This CDR3 is 12 amino acids long. The CDR3 sequence is CASTGGTDTQYF. The CDR3 DNA is TGTGCCAGCACAGGGGGCACAGATACGCAGTATTTT.

Details on this clone: Other DNA sequences of this sample code for an identical CDR3. This sequence joins TRBV27 and TRBJ1-5, with a weak D call TRBD1 (6 bases). V was shortened by 6 bases and J by 1 base, with 10 bases between the two germline ends. Germline lookup yields CDR1 MNHEY and CDR2 SMNVEV (reference sequence). The CDR3 has 14 amino acids. Written as DNA, the CDR3 is TGTGCCAGCAGCCCCACAGGGAGCAATCAGCCCCAGCATTTT. Its translation: CASSPTGSNQPQHF.